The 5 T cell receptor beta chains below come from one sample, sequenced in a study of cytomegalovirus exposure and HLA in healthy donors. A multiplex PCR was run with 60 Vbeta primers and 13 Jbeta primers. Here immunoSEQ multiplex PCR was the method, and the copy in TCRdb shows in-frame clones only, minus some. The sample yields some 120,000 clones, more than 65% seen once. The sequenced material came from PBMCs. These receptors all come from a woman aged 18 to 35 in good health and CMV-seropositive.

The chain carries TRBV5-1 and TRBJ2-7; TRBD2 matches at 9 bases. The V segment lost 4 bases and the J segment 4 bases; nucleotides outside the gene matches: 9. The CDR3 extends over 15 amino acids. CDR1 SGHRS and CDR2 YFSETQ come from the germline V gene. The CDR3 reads CASSLGLARGYEQYF. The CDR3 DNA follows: TGCGCCAGCAGCCTCGGACTAGCGAGGGGGTACGAGCAGTACTTC.

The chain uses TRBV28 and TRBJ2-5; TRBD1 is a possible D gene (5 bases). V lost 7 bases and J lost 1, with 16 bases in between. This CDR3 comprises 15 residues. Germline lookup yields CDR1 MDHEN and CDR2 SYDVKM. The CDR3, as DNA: TGTGCCAGCATACCCAGGGCGGTCCCCCAAGAGACCCAGTACTTC. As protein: CASIPRAVPQETQYF.

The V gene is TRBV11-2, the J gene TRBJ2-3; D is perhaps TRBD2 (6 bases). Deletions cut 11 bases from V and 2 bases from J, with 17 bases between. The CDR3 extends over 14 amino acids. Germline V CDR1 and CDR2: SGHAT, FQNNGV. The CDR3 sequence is CAWTWGGSTDTQYF. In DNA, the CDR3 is TGTGCCTGGACCTGGGGAGGATCCACAGATACGCAGTATTTT.

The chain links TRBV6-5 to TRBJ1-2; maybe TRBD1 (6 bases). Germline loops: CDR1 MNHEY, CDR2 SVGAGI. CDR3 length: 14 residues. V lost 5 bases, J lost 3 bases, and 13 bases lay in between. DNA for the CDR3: TGTGCCAGCAGTCCCCAGGGGCTTGACTATGGCTACACCTTC. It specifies CASSPQGLDYGYTF.

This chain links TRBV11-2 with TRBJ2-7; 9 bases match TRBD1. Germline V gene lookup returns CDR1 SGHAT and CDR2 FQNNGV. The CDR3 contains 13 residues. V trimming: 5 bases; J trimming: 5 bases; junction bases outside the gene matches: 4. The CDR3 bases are TGTGCCAGCAGCATGACAGGGGGAAACGAGCAGTACTTC. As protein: CASSMTGGNEQYF.